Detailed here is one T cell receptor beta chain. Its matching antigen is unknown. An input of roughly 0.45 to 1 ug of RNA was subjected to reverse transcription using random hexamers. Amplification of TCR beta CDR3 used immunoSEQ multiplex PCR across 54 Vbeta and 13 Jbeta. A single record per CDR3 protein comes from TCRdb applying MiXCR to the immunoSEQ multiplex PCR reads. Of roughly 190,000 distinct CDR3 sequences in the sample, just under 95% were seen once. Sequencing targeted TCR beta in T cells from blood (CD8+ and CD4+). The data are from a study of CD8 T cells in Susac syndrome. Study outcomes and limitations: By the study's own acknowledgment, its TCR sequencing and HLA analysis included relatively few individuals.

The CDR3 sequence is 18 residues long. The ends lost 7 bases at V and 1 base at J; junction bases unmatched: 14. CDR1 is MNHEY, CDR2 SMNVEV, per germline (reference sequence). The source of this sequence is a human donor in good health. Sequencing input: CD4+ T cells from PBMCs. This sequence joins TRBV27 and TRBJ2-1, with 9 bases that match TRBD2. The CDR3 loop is CASTKTSGFALSYNEQFF. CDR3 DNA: TGTGCCAGCACCAAAACTAGCGGGTTTGCCCTTTCCTACAATGAGCAGTTCTTC.